Each of the 15 T cell receptor beta chains below was sequenced from the same sample in a study of blood T cell repertoires in COVID-19. Here immunoSEQ multiplex PCR was the method, and the copy in TCRdb shows in-frame clones only, minus some. Here the sample spans about 150,000 clones, more than 75% being singletons. Sequenced sample: peripheral blood. The receptor source for this set is a man in his 60s who had recovered from COVID-19.

V usage is TRBV11-3 and J usage is TRBJ2-1, with 7 bases aligning to TRBD2. This CDR3 region has 14 residues. The germline V gene encodes CDR1 SGHNT and CDR2 YENEEA. Unmatched junction bases numbered 1, after V lost 2 bases and J lost 3 bases. This CDR3 is CASSLSGNYNEQFF. Here the CDR3 DNA reads TGTGCCAGCAGCTTAAGCGGGAACTACAATGAGCAGTTCTTC.

This clone has just a few counts. The chain couples TRBV6-6 to TRBJ1-2; weak D call: TRBD1 (6 bases). Trimming pared 7 bases from V and 6 bases from J, leaving 18 bases between. The CDR3 is 14 amino acids. Germline V lookup: CDR1 MNHNY, CDR2 SVGAGI (reference sequence). The CDR3 coding sequence is TGTGCCAGCATCATTTTTGGGGGCGCGGATGGCTACACCTTC. This encodes CASIIFGGADGYTF.

This clone is a singleton in its sample. The chain has TRBV7-3 and TRBJ2-2; TRBD1 matches 9 bases. Trimming at V came to 5 bases and at J to 1 base, leaving 2 bases not matched to a gene. The CDR3 contains 15 residues. The germline V gene has CDR1 SGHTA and CDR2 FQGTGA. The CDR3 sequence is CASSPGQGNTGELFF. The CDR3 nucleotides read TGTGCCAGCAGCCCGGGACAGGGGAACACCGGGGAGCTGTTTTTT.

The rearrangement links TRBV29-1 to TRBJ1-5; TRBD1 might be the D (5 bases). The CDR3 loop spans 16 amino acids. With 5 bases removed from V and 0 bases from J, the gap between germline ends came to 17 bases. Germline CDR1 SQVTM, CDR2 ANQGSEA. CDR3 sequence: CSVCGGDCDSNQPQHF. The CDR3, as DNA: TGCAGCGTTTGCGGTGGGGACTGTGATAGCAATCAGCCCCAGCATTTT.

CDR3 in amino acids: CASSALTGSGPQHF. The CDR3 coding sequence is TGTGCCAGCAGTGCATTAACAGGGTCCGGGCCCCAGCATTTT. This chain connects TRBV6-2 or TRBV6-3 to TRBJ1-5; D is possibly TRBD1 (6 bases). The CDR3 sequence is 14 residues long. Germline V CDR1 and CDR2: MNHEY, SVGEGT. V lost 5 bases and J 9 bases, leaving 17 bases between the germline ends.

This sequence joins TRBV4-2 and TRBJ2-5, with TRBD2 as a possible D gene (5 bases). V was pared by 4 bases and J by 5 bases, with 17 bases between. Germline V gene lookup returns CDR1 LGHNA and CDR2 YNFKEQ. CDR3 length equals 15 residues. CDR3 nucleotides: TGTGCCAGCAGCCCCCGGACTCCCACGTTGGAGACCCAGTACTTC. Its translation is CASSPRTPTLETQYF.

The gene calls are TRBV6-5 and TRBJ2-3, with 7 bases matching TRBD2. V shed 6 bases and J 4 bases; nucleotides not matched to a gene: 10. The CDR3 runs 15 residues. The germline CDR1 and CDR2 sequences are MNHEY and SVGAGI. CDR3 sequence: CASRPGLLGPDTQYF. CDR3 nucleotides: TGTGCCAGCAGGCCGGGACTACTGGGCCCAGATACGCAGTATTTT.

The genes are TRBV5-1 and TRBJ2-5, with TRBD2 matching over 9 bases. CDR1 and CDR2 from the germline V gene are SGHRS and YFSETQ. Unmatched junction bases numbered 14, after V lost 5 bases and J lost 9 bases. This CDR3 comprises 15 residues. CDR3 region: CASSRLAGPLAAQYF. CDR3 sequence (DNA): TGCGCCAGCAGTCGGCTAGCGGGGCCTTTGGCGGCCCAGTACTTC.

J is TRBJ1-2 and V is TRBV5-5, with 8 nucleotides matching TRBD1. V shed 2 bases, J shed 6 bases, and the junction held 9 bases outside the gene matches. The CDR3 runs to 15 residues. Germline V lookup: CDR1 SGHKS, CDR2 YYEKEE (reference sequence). The CDR3 loop is CASSFLGQVANGYTF. In nucleotides, the CDR3 is TGTGCCAGCAGCTTCTTGGGACAGGTGGCGAATGGCTACACCTTC.

V usage is TRBV24-1 and J usage is TRBJ1-2, with 8 bases aligning to TRBD1. From germline, CDR1 is KGHDR and CDR2 SFDVKD. Germline trimming cut 4 bases from V and 5 bases from J; bases unmatched to any gene: 8. The CDR3 sequence is 15 residues long. The CDR3 is CATSDTTGVEYGYTF. CDR3 bases: TGTGCCACCAGTGACACGACAGGGGTGGAGTATGGCTACACCTTC.

The chain is built from TRBV4-2 and TRBJ2-3; possible D gene TRBD1, 5 bases. This CDR3 spans 16 amino acids. Trimming removed 0 bases from V and 3 bases from J, with 13 bases in between. Per the germline V gene, CDR1 is LGHNA and CDR2 is YNFKEQ. This CDR3 reads CASSQDRQGPTDTQYF. The CDR3 DNA reads TGTGCCAGCAGCCAAGATCGGCAGGGTCCTACAGATACGCAGTATTTT.

V gene TRBV3-1 (or the pseudogene TRBV3-2) combines with J gene TRBJ2-5; 9 nucleotides line up with TRBD2. V lost 7 bases and J lost 14; bases outside the gene matches: 11. This CDR3 has 12 amino acids. Germline values: CDR1 LGHDT, CDR2 YNNKEL (reference sequence). CDR3 sequence (DNA): TGTGCCAGCACCATACGGGGGACTAGCCATTACTTC. Translated, it gives CASTIRGTSHYF.

The chain is built from TRBV30 and TRBJ1-2, with D unclear. This CDR3 spans 13 amino acids. Germline V gene sequence: CDR1 GTSNPN, CDR2 SVGIG (reference sequence). Trimming removed 0 bases from V and 7 bases from J, with 12 bases in between. CDR3 in DNA: TGTGCCTGGAGTGTAGTCGGGGAGGGTGGCTACACCTTC. It is translated as CAWSVVGEGGYTF.

V gene TRBV5-1 combines with J gene TRBJ2-1; TRBD2 matches at 9 bases. V gave up 2 bases and J gave up 4 bases; unmatched junction bases: 7. This CDR3 has 16 residues. Germline V gene sequence: CDR1 SGHRS, CDR2 YFSETQ. The CDR3 DNA sequence: TGCGCCAGCAGCTTTCCGTTAGCGGGGGTATACAATGAGCAGTTCTTC. Its translation: CASSFPLAGVYNEQFF.

This clone appeared a few times. The chain is built from TRBV9 and TRBJ1-1; perhaps TRBD1 as D (6 bases). Germline CDR1 SGDLS, CDR2 YYNGEE. This CDR3 is built from 13 residues. V gave up 7 bases and J gave up 4 bases, with 14 bases separating them. The CDR3 nucleotides are TGTGCCAGCGGGCTCCAGGGGTCCACTGAAGCTTTCTTT. It yields the protein CASGLQGSTEAFF.